The 2 T cell receptor beta chains below were found in one sample sequenced in a study of T cell responses to AZD1222 COVID-19 vaccine. Produced via immunoSEQ multiplex PCR; TCRdb's table is partial and in-frame only. The sample holds 140,000 to 150,000 clones, under 95% seen once. Sequencing was performed on peripheral blood, taken on day 0 of AZD1222 vaccination. The receptors derive from an adult in good health.

The chain recombines TRBV19 with TRBJ1-5; D unresolved. The CDR3 is 14 amino acids. Germline V gene sequence: CDR1 LNHDA, CDR2 SQIVND (reference sequence). Trimming took 3 bases from V and 4 from J, leaving 10 bases between them. As DNA, the CDR3 is TGTGCCAGTAGTATCGGCCAGACTAATCAGCCCCAGCATTTT. Translating gives CASSIGQTNQPQHF.

This sequence joins TRBV30 and TRBJ1-1; D is undetermined. Trimming pared 5 bases from V and 1 base from J, leaving 11 bases between. The CDR3 spans 13 residues. Germline-derived CDR1 and CDR2 are GTSNPN and SVGIG (reference sequence). CDR3 bases: TGTGCCTGGCGGGCAACAGCGAACACTGAAGCTTTCTTT. Its protein product is CAWRATANTEAFF.